This T cell receptor beta chain was recorded in a study of T cell repertoires in cytomegalovirus infection. On the study more broadly: Based on public TCR beta signatures, there were indications of CMV infection and of a matching HLA type.

There are 12 residues in the CDR3. Losses at the gene ends were 4 bases for V and 5 bases for J; bases not matched to a gene: 3. Germline assignment: CDR1 SQVTM and CDR2 ANQGSEA. TCRdb independently ran MiXCR on the reads; one entry per CDR3 protein. The repertoire holds 640,000 or so distinct CDR3 sequences, roughly 30% seen once, with 15% to 20% in the top ten. As regards this clonotype: As yet, its antigen is unknown.

The chain joins TRBV29-1 to TRBJ2-5, with 8 bases aligning to TRBD1. The receptor was isolated from a human donor in good health (CMV status not recorded). Some clones in this sample may be carry-over from other donors' samples. The specimen comprised cultured PBMCs, sampled from culture after CMV antigen stimulation. The DNA of the CDR3 is TGCAGCGTTGCAGGGGGCGCGGAGACCCAGTACTTC. It is translated as CSVAGGAETQYF.